This T cell receptor beta chain is from a study of radiotherapy plus CTLA-4 blockade in lung cancer. The wider study: Disease control reached approximately 30%, with objective responses in approximately 17%.

Patients in the study, people with chemo-refractory metastatic non-small-cell lung cancer, received focal radiation plus ipilimumab CTLA-4 blockade. Study outcomes and limitations: Among blood TCR repertoires after radiotherapy plus ipilimumab, tumor-derived clones expanded.

Method: immunoSEQ multiplex PCR; TCRdb's copy keeps in-frame clones and lacks some. The top ten hold approximately 0.73% of the sample, which has around 82,000 clones, under 85% seen once. In the case of this clone: Its antigen is not known.

Sample: peripheral blood, taken from a patient treated with radiotherapy plus ipilimumab. The receptor's source is a human donor with non-small cell lung cancer who had stable disease on radiotherapy plus ipilimumab.

The CDR3 DNA reads as TGTGCCAGCAGCTTAGCCCGTACAGGGGTCAATCAGCCCCAGCATTTT. It translates to CASSLARTGVNQPQHF. The rearrangement joins TRBV7-8 to TRBJ1-5; TRBD1 matches 7 bases. In germline, CDR1 is SGHVS, CDR2 FQNEAQ. The CDR3 is 16 amino acids. J gave up 3 bases and V 0 bases, and 5 bases lay outside the gene matches.